The 26 T cell receptor beta chains below were found in one sample sequenced in a study of blood T cell repertoires in COVID-19. Clones were read by immunoSEQ multiplex PCR, and TCRdb kept only the in-frame ones, dropping some. The sample yields some 300,000 clones, around 87% seen once. The material sequenced was peripheral blood. The source is a woman aged 35 to 49 with COVID-19, enrolled during active disease.

The CDR3 DNA is TGTGCCAGTACGATTCGAAGCGGATACAATGAGCAGTTCTTC. Amino acid sequence: CASTIRSGYNEQFF. This sequence joins TRBV19 and TRBJ2-1, with D possibly matching TRBD2 (5 bases). Germline V gene sequence: CDR1 LNHDA, CDR2 SQIVND (reference sequence). CDR3 length: 14 amino acids. V shed 7 bases and J shed 4 bases, with 14 bases lying between them.

The J gene is TRBJ2-1, the V gene TRBV18; 12 positions match TRBD2. V was pared by 3 bases and J by 15 bases, with 6 bases of the junction left unmatched. Per germline, CDR1 KGHSH and CDR2 LQKENI. This CDR3 is 13 amino acids long. CDR3 amino acids: CASSPQTSGSPFF. The CDR3 nucleotides are TGTGCCAGCTCACCTCAGACTAGCGGGAGTCCGTTCTTC. Looking up the rest from reference TRBV18 and TRBJ2-1 gives the full variable domain: NAGVMQNPRHLVRRRGQEARLRCSPMKGHSHVYWYRQLPEEGLKFMVYLQKENIIDESGMPKERFSAEFPKEGPSILRIQQVVRGDSAAYFCASSPQTSGSPFFGPGTRLTVL.

The gene calls are TRBV6-6 and TRBJ1-5, with D uncertain. This CDR3 spans 14 amino acids. V was cut by 5 bases and J by 7 bases, with 15 bases left in between. Germline loops: CDR1 MNHNY, CDR2 SVGAGI (reference sequence). The CDR3 DNA reads TGTGCCAGCAGTCCTTCGGGAGCGGGACAGCCCCAGCATTTT. This translates into CASSPSGAGQPQHF.

The chain links TRBV6-5 to TRBJ1-1, with TRBD1 matching 10 bases. Looked up from germline, CDR1 is MNHEY and CDR2 is SVGAGI. This CDR3 has 15 residues. The ends lost 6 bases at V and 4 bases at J; junction bases unmatched: 8. The CDR3: CASRGTGVLGTEAFF. CDR3 coding DNA: TGTGCCAGCAGAGGGACAGGGGTTCTGGGCACTGAAGCTTTCTTT.

Points on this clone: Other DNA sequences in the same sample also yield this CDR3. This chain links TRBV12-3 or TRBV12-4 with TRBJ1-4; D unresolved. This CDR3 is built from 13 residues. V lost 0 bases and J lost 8, with 7 bases in between. The chain's CDR3 is CASSLARNEKLFF. Here the CDR3 DNA reads TGTGCCAGCAGTTTAGCCAGGAACGAAAAACTGTTTTTT.

This clone appeared a single time. A far larger clone is one base from this, pointing to a likely read error. The rearrangement joins TRBV28 to TRBJ1-2, with TRBD1 matching over 8 bases. Per the germline V gene, CDR1 is MDHEN and CDR2 is SYDVKM. This CDR3 spans 13 amino acids. J was trimmed by 4 bases and V by 5 bases; bases with no gene match: 3. CDR3 loop: CASSAGTGYGYTF. The CDR3 nucleotides are TGTGCCAGCAGTGCCGGGACAGGCTATGGCTACACCTTC.

V usage is TRBV28 and J usage is TRBJ1-1; perhaps TRBD1 as D (6 bases). Germline values: CDR1 MDHEN, CDR2 SYDVKM. The CDR3 has 11 amino acids. V lost 10 bases, J lost 6 bases, and 12 bases lay in between. The CDR3 is CATKQGPEAFF. The CDR3 DNA reads as TGTGCCACCAAACAGGGCCCTGAAGCTTTCTTT.

This clone was counted once. Germline and junction disagree at one end, which may indicate a read error. Other DNA sequences in the sample encode the same CDR3. This chain connects TRBV4-1 to TRBJ1-2; tentatively, D is TRBD1 (5 bases). In germline, CDR1 is MGHRA, CDR2 YSYEKL. This CDR3 is built from 15 residues. For the CDR3, the DNA is TGCGCCAGCAGTCAAGCTCGGGGGGCTAACTATGGCTACACCTTC. This translates into CASSQARGANYGYTF.

This clone showed up just a few times. The V call is TRBV5-1, the J call TRBJ1-4; TRBD1 matches 9 bases. V lost 4 bases to trimming and J lost 5 bases; unmatched junction nucleotides: 3. CDR3 length equals 14 residues. Germline lookup yields CDR1 SGHRS and CDR2 YFSETQ. This CDR3 reads CASSGGTGNEKLFF. DNA of the CDR3: TGCGCCAGCAGCGGAGGGACAGGGAATGAAAAACTGTTTTTT.

The chain is built from TRBV5-1 and TRBJ2-2; D may be TRBD1 (5 bases). Deletions cut 0 bases from V and 2 bases from J, with 8 bases between. The CDR3 consists of 15 residues. Germline CDR1 is SGHRS and CDR2 is YFSETQ. CDR3 nucleotide sequence: TGCGCCAGCAGCTTGGGACAGCGTAACACCGGGGAGCTGTTTTTT. It is translated as CASSLGQRNTGELFF.

This sequence joins TRBV9 and TRBJ2-3; D gene uncertain. V was trimmed by 0 bases and J by 6 bases, leaving 11 bases between them. The CDR3 loop spans 14 amino acids. The V gene's germline CDR1 is SGDLS and CDR2 YYNGEE. CDR3 in DNA: TGTGCCAGCAGCGTAGCCCCTCAGTTGGATACGCAGTATTTT. It encodes CASSVAPQLDTQYF.

In nucleotides, the CDR3 is TGTGCCAGCATTGGTTCGAGCGGGGGCAGAGGCTACACCTTC. This gives the protein CASIGSSGGRGYTF. V and J are TRBV21-1 and TRBJ1-2. TRBV21-1 is tagged as a pseudogene. The CDR3 has 14 amino acids.

CDR3 protein: CAISVDYSGRITDTQYF. CDR3 sequence (DNA): TGTGCCATCAGCGTGGACTATAGCGGGAGGATCACAGATACGCAGTATTTT. This chain joins TRBV10-3 and TRBJ2-3; 10 bases map to TRBD2. Germline CDR1 is ENHRY and CDR2 is SYGVKD. The V gene end was trimmed by 6 bases and the J gene end by 2 bases; junction bases not matched to a gene: 11. This CDR3 is 17 amino acids long.

This clone was detected only a few times. The chain is built from TRBV28 and TRBJ2-7; no clear D. Germline lookup yields CDR1 MDHEN and CDR2 SYDVKM. The length of the CDR3 is 12 residues. V lost 3 bases and J 4 bases, leaving 7 bases between the germline ends. The CDR3 nucleotides are TGTGCCAGCAGTTTTTTCGGGTACGAGCAGTACTTC. It encodes CASSFFGYEQYF.

The CDR3 here is CASSLPGQFADTQYF. The CDR3 nucleotides read TGTGCCAGCAGCCTGCCGGGACAATTCGCAGATACGCAGTATTTT. The genes are TRBV5-4 and TRBJ2-3, with D perhaps matching TRBD1 (6 bases). V dropped 4 bases and J dropped 4 bases, with 16 bases sitting between them. Germline V lookup: CDR1 SGHNT, CDR2 YYREEE (reference sequence). The CDR3 has 15 amino acids. Full variable domain (outside the CDR3, taken from reference TRBV5-4 and TRBJ2-3): ETGVTQSPTHLIKTRGQQVTLRCSSQSGHNTVSWYQQALGQGPQFIFQYYREEENGRGNFPPRFSGLQFPNYSSELNVNALELDDSALYLCASSLPGQFADTQYFGPGTRLTVL.

The CDR3 protein is CASSLSTGLSGYTF. The CDR3 bases are TGCGCCAGCAGCCTCTCAACAGGGTTATCTGGCTACACCTTC. This chain links TRBV5-1 with TRBJ1-2; TRBD1 is a possible D gene (6 bases). The germline V gene has CDR1 SGHRS and CDR2 YFSETQ. The CDR3 is 14 residues long. With 4 bases removed from V and 7 bases from J, the gap between germline ends came to 17 bases.

V is TRBV4-3 and J is TRBJ2-7; D perhaps matches TRBD1 (6 bases). This CDR3 is built from 16 residues. Trimming stripped 0 bases from V and 5 bases from J, with 17 bases between. The V gene's germline CDR1 is LGHNA and CDR2 YSLEER. CDR3 in amino acids: CASSQDGTLPSNEQYF. In nucleotides, the CDR3 is TGCGCCAGCAGCCAAGATGGGACACTTCCGAGCAACGAGCAGTACTTC.

V is TRBV5-4 and J is TRBJ1-1; D uncertain. The CDR3 has 16 residues. In germline, CDR1 is SGHNT, CDR2 YYREEE (reference sequence). V was shortened by 2 bases and J by 5 bases, with 19 bases between the two germline ends. The CDR3 loop is CASSLRVQIGGTEAFF. The CDR3 DNA sequence: TGTGCCAGCAGCTTACGGGTCCAAATTGGCGGGACTGAAGCTTTCTTT.

J is TRBJ2-3 and V is TRBV28, with 9 bases fitting TRBD1. Trimming removed 1 base from V and 4 bases from J; junction bases left unmatched: 6. This CDR3 has 16 amino acids. CDR1 is MDHEN and CDR2 is SYDVKM in the germline V gene. CDR3 sequence reads: CASSLSGTGTSDTQYF. The CDR3 nucleotides are TGTGCCAGCAGTTTATCCGGGACAGGGACCTCAGATACGCAGTATTTT. The whole variable domain, remainder taken from reference TRBV28 and TRBJ2-3, is DVKVTQSSRYLVKRTGEKVFLECVQDMDHENMFWYRQDPGLGLRLIYFSYDVKMKEKGDIPEGYSVSREKKERFSLILESASTNQTSMYLCASSLSGTGTSDTQYFGPGTRLTVL.

The chain combines TRBV29-1 with TRBJ1-5; D call uncertain. The CDR3 runs 12 residues. Germline CDR1 and CDR2: SQVTM and ANQGSEA. Trimming took 5 bases from V and 0 from J, leaving 5 bases between them. The CDR3 loop is CSVQYSNQPQHF. DNA for the CDR3: TGCAGCGTTCAGTATAGCAATCAGCCCCAGCATTTT.

The chain has TRBV28 and TRBJ1-3, with D tentatively TRBD1 (6 bases). The length of the CDR3 is 16 residues. V lost 4 bases and J 1 base, leaving 14 bases between the germline ends. The germline V gene has CDR1 MDHEN and CDR2 SYDVKM. The CDR3 loop reads CASSSNGQGSGNTIYF. CDR3 coding DNA: TGTGCCAGCAGTTCGAACGGGCAGGGGTCTGGAAACACCATATATTTT.

The CDR3 loop is CASSGGPSSYNEQFF. As DNA, the CDR3 is TGTGCCAGCAGCGGGGGGCCAAGCTCCTACAATGAGCAGTTCTTC. J is TRBJ2-1 and V is TRBV6-5; a possible D gene is TRBD2 (7 bases). This CDR3 contains 15 residues. V was cut by 6 bases and J by 0 bases, with 12 bases left in between. Germline V gene data show CDR1 as MNHEY and CDR2 as SVGAGI.

The chain carries TRBV7-2 and TRBJ2-7; TRBD2 matches at 10 bases. The CDR3 has 14 amino acids. Germline V gives CDR1 SGHTA, CDR2 FQGNSA. With 1 base clipped from V and 7 bases from J, the junction kept 4 bases outside the gene matches. CDR3 protein: CASSLDPSGSEQYF. The CDR3 DNA follows: TGTGCCAGCAGCTTAGATCCTAGCGGGAGTGAGCAGTACTTC.

The rearrangement links TRBV5-4 to TRBJ2-1; a weak D match, TRBD1 (6 bases). The CDR3 spans 15 residues. Trimming took off 0 bases at V and 5 bases at J, with 12 bases between the two ends. Germline CDR1 reads SGHNT; CDR2 reads YYREEE (reference sequence). The CDR3 protein is CASSLGGTGNNEQFF. The CDR3 region has the DNA TGTGCCAGCAGCTTGGGAGGTACAGGGAACAATGAGCAGTTCTTC.

The gene calls are TRBV9 and TRBJ2-2; 8 nucleotides agree with TRBD2. The CDR3 runs 16 residues. V gave up 2 bases and J gave up 7 bases; unmatched junction bases: 10. CDR1 is SGDLS, CDR2 YYNGEE, per germline. This CDR3 reads CASSVNAGGLVGELFF. In nucleotides, the CDR3 is TGTGCCAGCAGCGTCAACGCGGGAGGATTAGTCGGGGAGCTGTTTTTT.

This clone was seen a few times. The chain links TRBV28 to TRBJ1-1, with D unclear. The CDR3 consists of 14 residues. Trimming cost V 3 bases and J 2 bases, with 10 bases left between them. Germline values: CDR1 MDHEN, CDR2 SYDVKM. The CDR3 sequence is CASSFYGLNTEAFF. DNA of the CDR3: TGTGCCAGCAGTTTCTATGGGCTCAACACTGAAGCTTTCTTT.